These 4 T cell receptor beta chains share one sample of origin, sequenced in a study of blood T cell repertoires in COVID-19. Method: immunoSEQ multiplex PCR; TCRdb's copy keeps in-frame clones and lacks some. The data contain fewer than 300,000 clones, about 87% of them singletons. The source material was peripheral blood. The receptor source for this set is a human donor in a cohort sampled during active COVID-19.

The V and J genes are TRBV11-3 and TRBJ1-1; TRBD1 might be the D (5 bases). The CDR3 runs to 13 residues. Germline CDR1 and CDR2: SGHNT and YENEEA. Between the trimmed V and J ends, which lost 3 bases and 1 base, there was a span of 6 bases. CDR3 sequence (DNA): TGTGCCAGCAGCTTGGGGGGGAACACTGAAGCTTTCTTT. This gives the protein CASSLGGNTEAFF.

The rearrangement links TRBV5-1 to TRBJ2-7, with 9 nucleotides matching TRBD1. Germline assignment: CDR1 SGHRS and CDR2 YFSETQ. The ends lost 6 bases at V and 6 bases at J; junction bases unmatched: 7. The CDR3 totals 13 residues. CDR3 sequence reads: CASTTGGTSEQYF. CDR3 bases: TGCGCCAGCACAACAGGGGGCACGTCCGAGCAGTACTTC.

The chain is built from TRBV3-1 (or the pseudogene TRBV3-2) and TRBJ2-3; tentatively, D is TRBD1 (6 bases). V was clipped by 1 base and J by 6 bases, with 14 bases between them. Germline loops: CDR1 LGHDT, CDR2 YNNKEL (reference sequence). The CDR3 is 15 amino acids. The CDR3 spells CASSQGGRALDTQYF. CDR3 DNA sequence: TGTGCCAGCAGCCAAGGGGGGCGCGCGTTGGATACGCAGTATTTT.

The genes are TRBV6-5 and TRBJ1-5, with TRBD1 matching 8 bases. V lost 3 bases, J lost 4 bases, and 5 bases stayed unmatched. Germline values: CDR1 MNHEY, CDR2 SVGAGI. The CDR3 runs 15 residues. In nucleotides, the CDR3 is TGTGCCAGCAGTTATATCCAGGGGGCGAATCAGCCCCAGCATTTT. This gives the protein CASSYIQGANQPQHF.